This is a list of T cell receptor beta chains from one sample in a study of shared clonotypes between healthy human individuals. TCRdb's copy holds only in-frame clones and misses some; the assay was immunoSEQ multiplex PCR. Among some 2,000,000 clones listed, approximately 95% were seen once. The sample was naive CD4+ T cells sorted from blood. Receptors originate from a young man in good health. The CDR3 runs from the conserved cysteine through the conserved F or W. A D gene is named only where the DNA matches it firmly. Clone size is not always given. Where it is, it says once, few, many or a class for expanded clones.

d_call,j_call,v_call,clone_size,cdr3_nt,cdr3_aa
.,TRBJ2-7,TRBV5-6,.,TGTGCCAGCAGCTTGCTAGGCTACGAGCAGTACTTC,CASSLLGYEQYF
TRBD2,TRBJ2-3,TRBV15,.,TGTGCCACCAGCAGAGAAACTAGCGGGGAACTTACGCAGTATTTT,CATSRETSGELTQYF
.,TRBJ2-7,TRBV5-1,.,TGCGCCAGCAGCCTGGGGACCGGGGCCTACCGCAACTACGAGCAGTACTTC,CASSLGTGAYRNYEQYF
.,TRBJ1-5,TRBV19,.,TGTGCCAGCGGGACAAAGGATCAGCCCCAGCATTTT,CASGTKDQPQHF
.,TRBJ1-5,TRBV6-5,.,TGTGCCACCTCAGACACTTTGGGGCAGCCCCAGCATTTT,CATSDTLGQPQHF
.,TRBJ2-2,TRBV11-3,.,TGTGCCAGCAGCTTCTCCGGGTCCGGGGAGCTGTTTTTT,CASSFSGSGELFF
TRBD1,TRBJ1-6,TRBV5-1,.,TGCGCCAGCAGCATAGGACAGGACTCCTATAATTCACCCCTCCACTTT,CASSIGQDSYNSPLHF
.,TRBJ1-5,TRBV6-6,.,TGTGCCAGCAGCCCTACCTTCACAGGGAGGGATCAGCCCCAGCATTTT,CASSPTFTGRDQPQHF
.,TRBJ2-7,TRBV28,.,TGTGCCAGCAAAGGGGCGACCTACGAGCAGTACTTC,CASKGATYEQYF
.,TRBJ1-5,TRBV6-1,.,TGTGCCAGCGGGGGGGTCTATAGCAATCAGCCCCAGCATTTT,CASGGVYSNQPQHF
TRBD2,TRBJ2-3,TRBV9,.,TGTGCCAGCAGCCCTCGACTAGCGGGAGCCACAGATACGCAGTATTTT,CASSPRLAGATDTQYF
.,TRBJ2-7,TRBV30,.,TGTGCCTGGAGCCAACCAATCTCCTACGAGCAGTACTTC,CAWSQPISYEQYF
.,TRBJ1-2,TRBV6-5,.,TGTGCCACCGTCGCTCCGAACGTGGGAGACTATGGCTACACCTTC,CATVAPNVGDYGYTF
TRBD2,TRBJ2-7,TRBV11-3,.,TGTGCCAGCAGCTTAGGAACGGGAGGAGGGCAGTACTTC,CASSLGTGGGQYF
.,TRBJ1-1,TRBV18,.,TGTGCCAGCTCATACTCCCCAATACCGGGGGCGCCTGCTTTCTTT,CASSYSPIPGAPAFF
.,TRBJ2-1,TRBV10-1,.,TGCGCCAGCAGTGTGGACCGTGAGCAGTTCTTC,CASSVDREQFF
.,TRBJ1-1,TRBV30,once,TGTGCCTGGACAGGTCCGGGTCTTGCCGAAGCTTTCTTT,CAWTGPGLAEAFF
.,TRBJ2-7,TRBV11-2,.,TGTGCCAGCAGCTCAGATATGGGTCCCTACGAGCAGTACTTC,CASSSDMGPYEQYF
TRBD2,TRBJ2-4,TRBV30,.,TGTGCCTGGAGTCCCGGGAGGGCCGGCAAAAACATTCAGTACTTC,CAWSPGRAGKNIQYF
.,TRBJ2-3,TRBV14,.,TGTGCCAGCAGCCAAGATATAGCGATTAGCACAGATACGCAGTATTTT,CASSQDIAISTDTQYF
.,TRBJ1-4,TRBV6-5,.,TGTGCCAGCAGTTCGGGGAGCCTTATGGGTGAAAAACTGTTTTTT,CASSSGSLMGEKLFF
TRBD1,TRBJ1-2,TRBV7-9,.,TGTGCCAGCAGCCGTTTGAGGACAGGGGCTAACTATGGCTACACCTTC,CASSRLRTGANYGYTF
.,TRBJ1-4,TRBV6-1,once,TGTGCCAGCAGTAGTCTCACAACTAATGAAAAACTGTTTTTT,CASSSLTTNEKLFF
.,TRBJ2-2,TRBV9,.,TGTGCCAGCAGCGTAGATCTTGAGGGGATGGTCGGTGCCGGGGAGCTGTTTTTT,CASSVDLEGMVGAGELFF